This T cell receptor (beta chain) originates from a study of cytomegalovirus exposure and HLA in healthy donors. The CDR3 runs 18 residues. CDR1 is SGHTS and CDR2 is YDEGEE in the germline V gene. Remarks on this clone: Its antigen is unknown. One junction end does not reproduce the germline sequence, and a read error may be involved.

Researchers ran the PCR with 60 Vbeta and 13 Jbeta primers. Method: immunoSEQ multiplex PCR; TCRdb's copy keeps in-frame clones and lacks some. Of approximately 97,000 clones in the sample, around 81% are singletons; the top ten hold approximately 4%. The study, taken as a whole, reports: The listing of 150 to 200 TCR beta chains classed them as cytomegalovirus-associated.

These donors counted as nominally healthy when sampled, but unrecorded immune exposures were likely. V is TRBV5-8 and J is TRBJ2-1; TRBD2 matches 10 bases. The source of this sequence is a woman between 65 and 79 years old in good health and CMV-seropositive. The specimen was PBMCs. The CDR3: CATSFDSPSSGSFNEQFF. In DNA, the CDR3 is TGTGCCACCAGCTTCGACTCGCCTTCTAGCGGGAGTTTTAATGAGCAGTTCTTC.